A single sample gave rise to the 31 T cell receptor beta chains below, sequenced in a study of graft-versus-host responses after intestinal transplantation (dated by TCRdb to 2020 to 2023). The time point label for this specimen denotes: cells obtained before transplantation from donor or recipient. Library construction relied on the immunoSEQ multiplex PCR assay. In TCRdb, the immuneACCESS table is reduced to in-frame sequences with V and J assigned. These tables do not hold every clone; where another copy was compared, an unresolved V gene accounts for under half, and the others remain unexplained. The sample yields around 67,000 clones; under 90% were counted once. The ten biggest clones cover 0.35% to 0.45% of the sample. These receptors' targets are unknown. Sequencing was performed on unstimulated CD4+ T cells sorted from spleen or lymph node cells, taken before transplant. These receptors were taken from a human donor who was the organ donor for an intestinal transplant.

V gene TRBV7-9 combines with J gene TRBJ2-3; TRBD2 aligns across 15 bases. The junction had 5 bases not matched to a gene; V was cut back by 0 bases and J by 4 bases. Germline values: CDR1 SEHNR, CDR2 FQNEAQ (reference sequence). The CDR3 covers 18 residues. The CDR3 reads CASSLARTSGGAADTQYF. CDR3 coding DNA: TGTGCCAGCAGCTTAGCCCGGACTAGCGGGGGGGCTGCAGATACGCAGTATTTT. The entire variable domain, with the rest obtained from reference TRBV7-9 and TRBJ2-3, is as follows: DTGVSQNPRHKITKRGQNVTFRCDPISEHNRLYWYRQTLGQGPEFLTYFQNEAQLEKSRLLSDRFSAERPKGSFSTLEIQRTEQGDSAMYLCASSLARTSGGAADTQYFGPGTRLTVL.

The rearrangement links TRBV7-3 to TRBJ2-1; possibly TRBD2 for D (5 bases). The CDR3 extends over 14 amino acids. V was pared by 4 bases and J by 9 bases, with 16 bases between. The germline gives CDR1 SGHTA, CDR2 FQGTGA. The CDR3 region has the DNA TGTGCCAGCAGCTCAACACGGGATGGCGGTGAGCAGTTCTTC. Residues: CASSSTRDGGEQFF.

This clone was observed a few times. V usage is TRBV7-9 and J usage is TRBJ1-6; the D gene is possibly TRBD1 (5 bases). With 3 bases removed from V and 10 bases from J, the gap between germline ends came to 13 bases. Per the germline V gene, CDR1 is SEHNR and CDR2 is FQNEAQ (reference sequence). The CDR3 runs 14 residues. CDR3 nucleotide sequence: TGTGCCAGCAGCTTTGATCAGGGCGGCTCACCCCTCCACTTT. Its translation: CASSFDQGGSPLHF.

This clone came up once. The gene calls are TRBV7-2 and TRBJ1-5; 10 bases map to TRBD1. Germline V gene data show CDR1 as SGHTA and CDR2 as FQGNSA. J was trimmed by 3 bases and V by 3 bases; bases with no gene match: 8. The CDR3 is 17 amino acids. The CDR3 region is CASSFDRGQGANQPQHF. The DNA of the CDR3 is TGTGCCAGCAGCTTCGACAGGGGGCAGGGGGCCAATCAGCCCCAGCATTTT.

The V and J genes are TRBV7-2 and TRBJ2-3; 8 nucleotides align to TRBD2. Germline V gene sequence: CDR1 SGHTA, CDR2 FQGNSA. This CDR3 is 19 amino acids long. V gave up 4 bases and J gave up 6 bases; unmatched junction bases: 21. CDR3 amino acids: CASSSKSGRAGGPSDTQYF. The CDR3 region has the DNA TGTGCCAGCAGCTCAAAATCGGGACGGGCGGGGGGCCCCAGTGATACGCAGTATTTT.

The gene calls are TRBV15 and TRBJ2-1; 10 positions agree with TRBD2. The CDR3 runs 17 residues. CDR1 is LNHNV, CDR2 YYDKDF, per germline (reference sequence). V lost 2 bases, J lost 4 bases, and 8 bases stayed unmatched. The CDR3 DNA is TGTGCCACCAGCAGAACTAATAGCGGGGGGCCATACAATGAGCAGTTCTTC. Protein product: CATSRTNSGGPYNEQFF.

CDR3 DNA sequence: TGCAGCGTCTCTCGACAGGGGAGGGATACGCAGTATTTT. Encoded protein: CSVSRQGRDTQYF. The chain has TRBV29-1 and TRBJ2-3, with 8 bases lining up with TRBD1. V lost 6 bases and J lost 6; bases outside the gene matches: 8. This CDR3 is built from 13 residues. The germline CDR1 and CDR2 sequences are SQVTM and ANQGSEA.

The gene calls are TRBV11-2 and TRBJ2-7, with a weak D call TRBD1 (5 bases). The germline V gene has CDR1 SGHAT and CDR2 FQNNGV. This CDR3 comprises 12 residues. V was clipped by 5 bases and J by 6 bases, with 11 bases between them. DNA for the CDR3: TGTGCCAGCAGCCCCGGACACGGCGAGCAGTACGTC. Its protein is CASSPGHGEQYV.

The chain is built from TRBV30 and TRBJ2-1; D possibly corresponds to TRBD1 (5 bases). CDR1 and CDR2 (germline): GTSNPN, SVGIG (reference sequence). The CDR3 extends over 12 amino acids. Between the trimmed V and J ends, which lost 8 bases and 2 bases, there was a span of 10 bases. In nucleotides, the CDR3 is TGTGCCGGAACAGGAGCCTACAATGAGCAGTTCTTC. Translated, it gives CAGTGAYNEQFF.

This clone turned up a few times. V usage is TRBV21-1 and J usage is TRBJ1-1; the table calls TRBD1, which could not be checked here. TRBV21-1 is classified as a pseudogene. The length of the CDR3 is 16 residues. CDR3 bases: TGTGCCAGCAGCAAGGTTGAGTGGGGGCTGAACACTGAAGCTTTCTTT. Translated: CASSKVEWGLNTEAFF.

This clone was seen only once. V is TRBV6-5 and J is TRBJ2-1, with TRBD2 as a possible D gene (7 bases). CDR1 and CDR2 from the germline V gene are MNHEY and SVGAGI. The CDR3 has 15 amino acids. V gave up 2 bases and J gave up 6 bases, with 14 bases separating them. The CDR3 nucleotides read TGTGCCAGCAGTTACGGATGGGGGGGCGGCAATGAGCAGTTCTTC. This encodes CASSYGWGGGNEQFF.

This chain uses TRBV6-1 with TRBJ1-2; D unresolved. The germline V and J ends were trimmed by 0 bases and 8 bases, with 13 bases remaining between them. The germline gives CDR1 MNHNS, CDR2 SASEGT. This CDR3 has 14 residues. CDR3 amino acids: CASSEAEGHWGYTF. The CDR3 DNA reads TGTGCCAGCAGTGAAGCGGAGGGCCACTGGGGCTACACCTTC.

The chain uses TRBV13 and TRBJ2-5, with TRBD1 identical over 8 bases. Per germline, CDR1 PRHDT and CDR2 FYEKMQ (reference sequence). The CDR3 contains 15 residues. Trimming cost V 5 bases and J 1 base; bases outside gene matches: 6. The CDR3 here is CASSAGQGTQETQYF. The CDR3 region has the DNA TGTGCCAGCAGCGCCGGACAGGGCACCCAAGAGACCCAGTACTTC.

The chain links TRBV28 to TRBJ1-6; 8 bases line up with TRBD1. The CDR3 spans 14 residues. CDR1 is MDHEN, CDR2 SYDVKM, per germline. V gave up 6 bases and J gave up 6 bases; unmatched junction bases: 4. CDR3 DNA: TGTGCCAGCAGAGCCGACAGGGGTAATTCACCCCTCCACTTT. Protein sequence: CASRADRGNSPLHF.

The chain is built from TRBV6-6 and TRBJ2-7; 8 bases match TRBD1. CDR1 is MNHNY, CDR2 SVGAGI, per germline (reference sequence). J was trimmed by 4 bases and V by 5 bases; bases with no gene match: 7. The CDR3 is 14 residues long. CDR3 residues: CASSTAGGEYEQYV. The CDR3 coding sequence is TGTGCCAGCAGTACGGCAGGGGGCGAGTACGAGCAGTACGTC.

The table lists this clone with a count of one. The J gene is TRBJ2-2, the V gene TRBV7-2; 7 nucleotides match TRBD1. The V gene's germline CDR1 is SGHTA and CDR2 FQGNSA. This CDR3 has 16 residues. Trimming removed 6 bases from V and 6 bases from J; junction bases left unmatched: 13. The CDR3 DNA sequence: TGTGCCAGCAGTTCGGTAGGGGGCCTTGTTCCCGGGGAGCTGTTTTTT. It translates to CASSSVGGLVPGELFF.

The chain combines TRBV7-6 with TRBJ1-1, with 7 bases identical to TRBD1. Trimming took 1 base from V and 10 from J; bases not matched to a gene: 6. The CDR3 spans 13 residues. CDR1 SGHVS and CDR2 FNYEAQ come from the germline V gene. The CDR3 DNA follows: TGTGCCAGCAGCTTAGGGACAGGCATTGGAGCTTTCTTT. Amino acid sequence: CASSLGTGIGAFF.

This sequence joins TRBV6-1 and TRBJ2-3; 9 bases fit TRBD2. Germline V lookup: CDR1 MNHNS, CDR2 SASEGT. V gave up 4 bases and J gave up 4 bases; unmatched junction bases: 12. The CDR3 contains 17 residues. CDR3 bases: TGTGCCAGCAGTGGAGTTAGCGGGGGTGAGGGGGCAGATACGCAGTATTTT. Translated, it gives CASSGVSGGEGADTQYF.

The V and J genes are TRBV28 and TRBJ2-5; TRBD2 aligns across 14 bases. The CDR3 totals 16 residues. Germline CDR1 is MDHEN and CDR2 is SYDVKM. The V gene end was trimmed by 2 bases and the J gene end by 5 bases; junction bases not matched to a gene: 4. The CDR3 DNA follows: TGTGCCAGCAGTTTACGACTAGCGGGGGGGCGGGAGACCCAGTACTTC. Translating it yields CASSLRLAGGRETQYF.

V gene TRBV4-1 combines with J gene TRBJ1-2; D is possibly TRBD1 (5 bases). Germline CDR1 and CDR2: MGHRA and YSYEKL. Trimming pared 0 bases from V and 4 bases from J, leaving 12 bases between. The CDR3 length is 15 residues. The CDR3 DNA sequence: TGCGCCAGCAGCCAAGAAAGGGGAACAGTCTATGGCTACACCTTC. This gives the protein CASSQERGTVYGYTF.

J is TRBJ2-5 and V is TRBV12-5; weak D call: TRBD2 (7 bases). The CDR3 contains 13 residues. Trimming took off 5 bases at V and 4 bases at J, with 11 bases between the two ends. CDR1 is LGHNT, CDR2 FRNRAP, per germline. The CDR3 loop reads CASGKGGGETQYF. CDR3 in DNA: TGTGCTAGTGGTAAAGGGGGGGGAGAGACCCAGTACTTC.

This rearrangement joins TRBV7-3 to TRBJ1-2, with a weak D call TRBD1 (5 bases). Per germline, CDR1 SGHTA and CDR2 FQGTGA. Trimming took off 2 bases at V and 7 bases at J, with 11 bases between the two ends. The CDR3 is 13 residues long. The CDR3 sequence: CASSLSQVSGYTF. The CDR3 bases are TGTGCCAGCAGCTTATCACAGGTTTCTGGCTACACCTTC. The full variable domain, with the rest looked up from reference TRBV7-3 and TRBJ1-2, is GAGVSQTPSNKVTEKGKYVELRCDPISGHTALYWYRQSLGQGPEFLIYFQGTGAADDSGLPNDRFFAVRPEGSVSTLKIQRTERGDSAVYLCASSLSQVSGYTFGSGTRLTVV.

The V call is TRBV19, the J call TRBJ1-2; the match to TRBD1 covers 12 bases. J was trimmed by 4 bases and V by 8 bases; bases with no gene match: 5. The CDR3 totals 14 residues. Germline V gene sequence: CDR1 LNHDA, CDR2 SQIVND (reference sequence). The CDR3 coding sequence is TGTGCCAGTGGTGGGACAGGGGGCGTCTATGGCTACACCTTC. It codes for CASGGTGGVYGYTF.

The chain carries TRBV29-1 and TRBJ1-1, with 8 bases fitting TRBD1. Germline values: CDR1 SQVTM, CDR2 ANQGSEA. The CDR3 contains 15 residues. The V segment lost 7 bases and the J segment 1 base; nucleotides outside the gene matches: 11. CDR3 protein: CSGQGLPGGNTEAFF. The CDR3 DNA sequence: TGCAGCGGACAGGGGCTACCGGGTGGGAACACTGAAGCTTTCTTT.

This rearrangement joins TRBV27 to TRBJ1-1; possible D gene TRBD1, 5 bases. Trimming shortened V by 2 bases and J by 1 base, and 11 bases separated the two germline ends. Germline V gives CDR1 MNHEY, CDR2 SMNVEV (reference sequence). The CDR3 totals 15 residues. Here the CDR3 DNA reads TGTGCCAGCAGTTTAAGTGCTGGGGCGAACACTGAAGCTTTCTTT. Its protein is CASSLSAGANTEAFF.

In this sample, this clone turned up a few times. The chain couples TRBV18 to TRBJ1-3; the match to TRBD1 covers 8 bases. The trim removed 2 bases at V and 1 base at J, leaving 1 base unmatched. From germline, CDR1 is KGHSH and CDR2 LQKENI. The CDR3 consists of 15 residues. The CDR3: CASSPRDRSGNTIYF. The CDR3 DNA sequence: TGTGCCAGCTCACCAAGGGACAGGTCTGGAAACACCATATATTTT. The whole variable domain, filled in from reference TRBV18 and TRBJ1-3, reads NAGVMQNPRHLVRRRGQEARLRCSPMKGHSHVYWYRQLPEEGLKFMVYLQKENIIDESGMPKERFSAEFPKEGPSILRIQQVVRGDSAAYFCASSPRDRSGNTIYFGEGSWLTVV.

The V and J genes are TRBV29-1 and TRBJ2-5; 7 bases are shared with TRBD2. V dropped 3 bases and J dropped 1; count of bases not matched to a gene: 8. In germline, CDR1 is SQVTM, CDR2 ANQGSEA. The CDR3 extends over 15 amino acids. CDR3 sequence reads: CSVDGTSSGQETQYF. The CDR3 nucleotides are TGCAGCGTTGATGGGACCTCTAGCGGCCAAGAGACCCAGTACTTC.

CDR3 residues: CASLVYNEKLFF. Written as DNA, the CDR3 is TGTGCCAGCCTTGTCTATAATGAAAAACTGTTTTTT. The V and J genes are TRBV21-1 and TRBJ1-4. TRBV21-1 is recorded as a pseudogene. CDR3 length: 12 residues.

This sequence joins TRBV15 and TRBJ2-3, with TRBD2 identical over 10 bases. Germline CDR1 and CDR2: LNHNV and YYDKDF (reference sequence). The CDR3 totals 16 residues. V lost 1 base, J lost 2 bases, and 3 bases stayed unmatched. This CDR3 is CATSRASGRDTDTQYF. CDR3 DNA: TGTGCCACCAGCAGAGCCAGCGGGAGGGACACAGATACGCAGTATTTT.

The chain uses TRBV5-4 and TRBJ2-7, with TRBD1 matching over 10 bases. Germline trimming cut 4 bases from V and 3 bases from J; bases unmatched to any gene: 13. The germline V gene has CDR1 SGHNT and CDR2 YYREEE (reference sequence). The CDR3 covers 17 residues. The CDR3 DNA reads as TGTGCCAGCAGCCTCCGCCGCGGGACAGGGGCCTTCTACGAGCAGTACGTC. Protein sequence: CASSLRRGTGAFYEQYV.

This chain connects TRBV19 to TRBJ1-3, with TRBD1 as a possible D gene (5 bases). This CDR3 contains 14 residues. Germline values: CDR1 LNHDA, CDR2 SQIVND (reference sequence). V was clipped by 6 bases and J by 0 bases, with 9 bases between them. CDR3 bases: TGTGCCAGTAGAGACAGTAGCTCTGGAAACACCATATATTTT. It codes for CASRDSSSGNTIYF.